This T cell receptor (beta chain) derives from a study of CD8 T cells in ankylosing spondylitis (dated by TCRdb to about 2017). Concerning the study at large: The study set out to find disease-linked TCR variants by profiling T cell receptor beta repertoires in ankylosing spondylitis patients and healthy donors. Peripheral blood samples were taken, and synovial fluid was additionally collected from ankylosing spondylitis patients. In total, the full study cohort was made up of 100 to 140 healthy donors and 25 ankylosing spondylitis patients.

The sequencer was an Illumina HiSeq 2500. Quantitative 5'-RACE with molecular barcodes was the method used to prepare the TCR beta libraries. The study's processing was this. Disease-linked TCR variants were identified with a new computational method built on a probabilistic model of VDJ rearrangement. TCRdb took the public reads, trimmed them with fastp at Q25, ran MiXCR for clone calling and kept in-frame beta chains. Each CDR3 protein appears once, grouped with its most common genes and DNA. The V and J calls follow TCRdb's processing rather than the paper's. This sample lists about 96,000 distinct CDR3 sequences; roughly 27% were detected once. In total, the top ten clones hold less than 60% of the sample. Measured from the cysteine to the phenylalanine, the CDR3 is 16 residues long. The kept DNA is CDR3 alone, 48 bases in frame from the first base. CDR1 is given as DFQATT and CDR2 as SNEGSKA, both from the germline V gene (reference sequence). Trimming removed 0 bases from V and 0 bases from J, leaving 11 bases between the germline ends.

On this clonotype: Its antigen is unknown. Per-base quality was not reported, and no clone a single base away is much larger than it.

General conclusions and limits of the study: The disease-linked clones had a CD8+ phenotype and were found at relatively low frequencies in peripheral blood. A TCR beta motif of eight highly homologous amino acid variants appeared characteristic of blood from ankylosing spondylitis patients. Significant enrichment of the disease-linked clones was reported in matched synovial fluid samples from ankylosing spondylitis patients. Some TCR beta motif variants had previously been reported in synovial fluid and blood of reactive arthritis patients, which suggested common disease-initiation mechanisms.

The sequencing input was blood, either unsorted or a sorted T cell fraction (not recorded which). The receptor chain draws on TRBV20-1 and TRBJ2-2; the D segment could be TRBD1, given 5 matching bases. The origin of this receptor is a male donor with ankylosing spondylitis or in good health (not recorded which). CDR3 protein: CSARDPRQSNTGELFF. The DNA sequence is as follows: TGCAGTGCTAGAGATCCTAGACAGTCGAACACCGGGGAGCTGTTTTTT.